The clone carrying this T cell receptor beta chain was counted between two and nine times. The data derive from a study of cytomegalovirus exposure and HLA in healthy donors. Study background: Samples from HLA-typed donors yielded about 85 million unique TCRs in an early data release.

From germline, CDR1 is SGHRS and CDR2 YFSETQ. The CDR3 runs to 17 residues. V gave up 6 bases and J gave up 5 bases; unmatched junction bases: 17. Vbeta (60) and Jbeta (13) primers were used in the PCR. Generated by immunoSEQ multiplex PCR, the TCRdb table keeps only in-frame clones and is missing some. The sample includes some 110,000 clones, 77% of them seen just once. The sample taken for sequencing was PBMCs. This chain connects TRBV5-1 to TRBJ2-1, with TRBD2 matching over 7 bases. The origin of this receptor is a woman aged 40 to 50 in good health and CMV-seropositive. DNA for the CDR3: TGCGCCAGCAAGGGAGCAAGAGCGGGATCCATCGACAATGAGCAGTTCTTC. Its translation: CASKGARAGSIDNEQFF.